This T cell receptor (beta chain) was retrieved from a study of long-term antiretroviral therapy in people with HIV. Overall study findings and caveats: ART adherence, viral resistance and therapy changes were undocumented.

V was trimmed by 2 bases and J by 6 bases, leaving 11 bases between them. Germline lookup yields CDR1 SGDLS and CDR2 YYNGEE. The length of the CDR3 is 13 residues. Comment on this clone: Its cognate antigen is unknown.

Samples were assayed with immunoSEQ v3.0 at survey level. Per-sample sequencing targets were roughly 35,000-55,000 T-cell genomes. The table came from immunoSEQ multiplex PCR; TCRdb's copy has only in-frame clones and leaves some out. The repertoire consists of about 24,000 clones, with under 85% occurring once and the leading ten covering around 20%. Sequenced material: unsorted PBMCs, taken 0.4 years after starting antiretroviral therapy. The receptor comes from a man over 45 with HIV. The V gene is TRBV9, the J gene TRBJ1-1; D perhaps matches TRBD1 (5 bases). This CDR3 reads CASSVGAGPEAFF. DNA of the CDR3: TGTGCCAGCAGCGTTGGAGCAGGGCCTGAAGCTTTCTTT.